This entry lists 3 T cell receptor beta chains sequenced from one sample in a study of PD-1 blockade in mismatch repair-deficient tumors. Method: immunoSEQ multiplex PCR; TCRdb's copy keeps in-frame clones and lacks some. The sample lists roughly 130,000 clones, 88% occurring once. The input for sequencing was peripheral blood, taken just under 74 weeks after starting pembrolizumab. Source of these receptors: an adult with mismatch repair-deficient cancer.

The chain recombines TRBV15 with TRBJ2-3; D perhaps matches TRBD1 (6 bases). This CDR3 has 17 residues. V lost 4 bases and J lost 3, with 20 bases in between. Germline CDR1 reads LNHNV; CDR2 reads YYDKDF (reference sequence). CDR3 sequence: CATSTQIQGWGTDTQYF. The CDR3 DNA sequence: TGTGCCACCAGCACCCAGATACAGGGTTGGGGAACAGATACGCAGTATTTT.

The V gene is TRBV2, the J gene TRBJ2-3, with TRBD2 identical over 9 bases. CDR3 length: 16 amino acids. Per germline, CDR1 SNHLY and CDR2 FYNNEI. V was pared by 1 base and J by 4 bases, with 6 bases of the junction left unmatched. CDR3 amino acids: CASSEEGLAYADTQYF. DNA for the CDR3: TGTGCCAGCAGTGAAGAGGGACTAGCATACGCAGATACGCAGTATTTT.

The genes are TRBV28 and TRBJ2-3, with TRBD2 matching 9 bases. The junction had 1 base not matched to a gene; V was cut back by 1 base and J by 5 bases. Germline CDR1 is MDHEN and CDR2 is SYDVKM. This CDR3 has 14 amino acids. The CDR3 loop reads CASSLLLAGDTQYF. The DNA for the CDR3 is TGTGCCAGCAGTTTATTACTAGCGGGAGATACGCAGTATTTT.